This TCR beta chain was identified in a study of CD8 T cells in Susac syndrome. The length of the CDR3 is 18 residues. In germline, CDR1 is LNHNV, CDR2 YYDKDF (reference sequence). cDNA came from approximately 0.5 to 1 ug RNA primed by random hexamers. Across 54 Vbeta and 13 Jbeta, TCR beta CDR3 was amplified with immunoSEQ multiplex PCR. MiXCR, run by TCRdb on the immunoSEQ multiplex PCR reads, gives a single entry per CDR3 protein. The data hold 300,000 or so distinct CDR3 sequences, with roughly nine tenths observed a single time. In regard to this clonotype: A read error may account for a junction end that differs from germline.

V usage is TRBV15 and J usage is TRBJ2-1, with 7 bases matching TRBD2. The TCR was taken from a human donor with multiple sclerosis. Input material: CD4+ T cells from PBMCs. The CDR3 loop reads CATSLEVGGYSLYYEQFF. In nucleotides, the CDR3 is TGTGCCACCAGCTTAGAGGTGGGAGGGTACTCTCTCTACTATGAGCAGTTCTTC.